These 32 T cell receptor beta chains originate from one sample sequenced in a study of identical twins. Via MiXCR, TCRdb re-called the 5' RACE reads, giving one row per CDR3 protein. In the table there are 1,800,000 or so distinct CDR3 sequences, about 31% of which are singletons. Sequences were obtained from cord blood. Receptors originate from a newborn girl in good health.

V gene TRBV7-9 combines with J gene TRBJ1-2; no clear D. Deletions cut 1 base from V and 3 bases from J, with 9 bases between. The CDR3 is 14 amino acids. Germline V gene sequence: CDR1 SEHNR, CDR2 FQNEAQ (reference sequence). The CDR3 is CASSLGWGDYGYTF. CDR3 coding DNA: TGTGCCAGCAGCTTAGGGTGGGGAGACTATGGCTACACCTTC. Combining the CDR3 with reference TRBV7-9 and TRBJ1-2 gives the whole variable domain DTGVSQNPRHKITKRGQNVTFRCDPISEHNRLYWYRQTLGQGPEFLTYFQNEAQLEKSRLLSDRFSAERPKGSFSTLEIQRTEQGDSAMYLCASSLGWGDYGYTFGSGTRLTVV.

The gene calls are TRBV6-2 or TRBV6-3 and TRBJ2-3; 8 nucleotides match TRBD2. Germline V lookup: CDR1 MNHEY, CDR2 SVGEGT. This CDR3 region has 14 residues. J gave up 4 bases and V 2 bases, and 2 bases lay outside the gene matches. The CDR3 DNA is TGTGCCAGCAGTTACACGGGAGGGCCAGATACGCAGTATTTT. Encoded protein: CASSYTGGPDTQYF.

A note on this clonotype: A much more abundant neighbour one base away suggests this may be a read error. The CDR3 sequence: CSVGERDSYNEQYF. The DNA for the CDR3 is TGCAGCGTTGGAGAGCGGGACTCCTACAATGAGCAGTACTTC. The rearrangement links TRBV29-1 to TRBJ2-7, with 7 bases that match TRBD2. J was trimmed by 7 bases and V by 4 bases; bases with no gene match: 13. Per germline, CDR1 SQVTM and CDR2 ANQGSEA. The CDR3 spans 14 residues.

This chain's CDR3 is CASSQTPNRSNQPQHF. The CDR3 nucleotides read TGCGCCAGCAGTCAGACGCCAAACAGGTCCAATCAGCCCCAGCATTTT. The chain employs TRBV10-2 and TRBJ1-5, with D possibly matching TRBD1 (5 bases). The CDR3 length is 16 residues. Germline CDR1 WSHSY, CDR2 SAAADI. V dropped 5 bases and J dropped 3 bases, with 17 bases sitting between them.

This clonotype has only a few counts. The V call is TRBV5-1, the J call TRBJ2-3, with 9 bases lining up with TRBD2. Germline CDR1 reads SGHRS; CDR2 reads YFSETQ. The CDR3 has 17 residues. The J segment lost 1 base and the V segment lost 0 bases, leaving 6 bases of the junction unmatched. CDR3 nucleotides: TGCGCCAGCAGCTTGGCCAGGAGGACTAGCGGCACAGATACGCAGTATTTT. Translating gives CASSLARRTSGTDTQYF.

This clonotype was picked up a small number of times. This chain uses TRBV20-1 with TRBJ2-7, with a possible D match to TRBD1 (6 bases). The CDR3 is 13 residues long. Trimming took 1 base from V and 2 from J, leaving 9 bases between them. CDR1 is DFQATT and CDR2 is SNEGSKA in the germline V gene (reference sequence). The chain's CDR3 is CSARVPGAYEQYF. The CDR3 DNA is TGCAGTGCTAGAGTCCCAGGGGCCTACGAGCAGTACTTC.

The V call is TRBV5-1, the J call TRBJ2-1, with D tentatively TRBD2 (6 bases). The J call may not be correct, given that the DNA end is closer to TRBJ2-7. Germline CDR1 SGHRS, CDR2 YFSETQ. The CDR3 has 15 residues. This CDR3 reads CASSLALATYNEQYF. In DNA form, the CDR3 reads TGCGCCAGCAGCTTGGCCCTAGCGACATACAATGAGCAGTACTTC.

The gene calls are TRBV5-1 and TRBJ1-6; 9 bases line up with TRBD1. Unmatched junction bases numbered 9, after V lost 1 base and J lost 7 bases. Germline-derived CDR1 and CDR2 are SGHRS and YFSETQ. CDR3 length: 17 amino acids. The CDR3 is CASSLTYGQGRNSPLHF. CDR3 nucleotides: TGCGCCAGCAGCTTGACCTACGGACAGGGGAGAAATTCACCCCTCCACTTT. Supplemented by reference TRBV5-1 and TRBJ1-6, the full variable domain reads KAGVTQTPRYLIKTRGQQVTLSCSPISGHRSVSWYQQTPGQGLQFLFEYFSETQRNKGNFPGRFSGRQFSNSRSEMNVSTLELGDSALYLCASSLTYGQGRNSPLHFGNGTRLTVT.

The chain recombines TRBV2 with TRBJ2-5; TRBD1 or TRBD2 may be the D gene (6 bases each). Germline V gene data show CDR1 as SNHLY and CDR2 as FYNNEI. There are 15 residues in the CDR3. Trimming cost V 6 bases and J 2 bases, with 16 bases left between them. The CDR3 DNA follows: TGTGCCAGCAGGGACTACAGGGACTCTCAAGAGACCCAGTACTTC. Protein sequence: CASRDYRDSQETQYF.

Only a few counts were recorded for this clonotype. This rearrangement joins TRBV27 to TRBJ2-5, with D uncertain. There are 12 residues in the CDR3. V was trimmed by 8 bases and J by 3 bases, leaving 10 bases between them. Germline CDR1 is MNHEY and CDR2 is SMNVEV (reference sequence). CDR3 in DNA: TGTGCCAGCTGGGAAGTTGAAGAGACCCAGTACTTC. It specifies CASWEVEETQYF.

This clonotype has more than one count but fewer than ten. V and J are TRBV28 and TRBJ2-1; D is perhaps TRBD1 (5 bases). Germline V gene sequence: CDR1 MDHEN, CDR2 SYDVKM. The CDR3 totals 15 residues. V gave up 3 bases and J gave up 7 bases, with 16 bases separating them. For the CDR3, the DNA is TGTGCCAGCAGTTTCTCAATGGGGCCTGGGAATGAGCAGTTCTTC. It yields the protein CASSFSMGPGNEQFF.

The genes are TRBV21-1 and TRBJ1-5; the D call in the table, TRBD1, was not verified against the DNA. TRBV21-1 is assigned pseudogene status. This CDR3 comprises 18 residues. This CDR3 is CASRGSRTYVYSNQPQHF. CDR3 nucleotide sequence: TGTGCCAGCCGGGGGAGCCGGACATATGTTTATAGCAATCAGCCCCAGCATTTT.

CDR3 loop: CASSFIRGHNEQFF. CDR3 coding DNA: TGTGCCAGCAGCTTTATCAGGGGGCACAATGAGCAGTTCTTC. The genes are TRBV11-2 and TRBJ2-1; 8 bases are shared with TRBD1. This CDR3 has 14 amino acids. The J segment lost 5 bases and the V segment lost 3 bases, leaving 3 bases of the junction unmatched. Germline V gives CDR1 SGHAT, CDR2 FQNNGV.

This clonotype was counted between two and nine times. This sequence joins TRBV7-2 and TRBJ2-1; 8 nucleotides align to TRBD2. Germline CDR1 reads SGHTA; CDR2 reads FQGNSA. This CDR3 is built from 20 residues. V was pared by 2 bases and J by 9 bases, with 24 bases of the junction left unmatched. The DNA for the CDR3 is TGTGCCAGCAGCTTACGCCTTAGTTCTGGGACTAGTGTCCAGGAGAGTGAGCAGTTCTTC. Protein sequence: CASSLRLSSGTSVQESEQFF.

Worth noting for this clonotype: The junction departs from germline at one end; a sequencing error may be responsible. This chain connects TRBV6-5 to TRBJ1-4, with 8 bases matching TRBD1. Germline lookup yields CDR1 MNHEY and CDR2 SVGAGI. This CDR3 is 17 amino acids long. For the CDR3, the DNA is TGTACCAGCAGTTCGGTCCCGGGACAGGCGCCTAGGGAAAAACTGTTTTTT. Protein sequence: CTSSSVPGQAPREKLFF.

CDR3 sequence: CASSGYRVDNEQFF. The CDR3 DNA reads as TGCGCCAGCAGCGGTTACAGGGTAGACAATGAGCAGTTCTTC. The gene calls are TRBV5-1 and TRBJ2-1; possibly TRBD1 for D (6 bases). The ends were cut back, 4 bases at V and 5 bases at J, with 13 bases in the middle. The CDR3 sequence is 14 residues long. CDR1 is SGHRS and CDR2 is YFSETQ in the germline V gene.

The CDR3 here is CSVDEQRNTEAFF. As DNA, the CDR3 is TGCAGCGTTGATGAACAGCGGAACACTGAAGCTTTCTTT. The J gene is TRBJ1-1, the V gene TRBV29-1; no definite D call. This CDR3 is 13 amino acids long. Trimming took off 3 bases at V and 1 base at J, with 9 bases between the two ends. Germline CDR1 is SQVTM and CDR2 is ANQGSEA.

This clonotype has a handful of counts. CDR3 amino acids: CASSSRRSNQPQHF. CDR3 DNA: TGTGCCAGCAGTTCCCGCAGGAGCAATCAGCCCCAGCATTTT. The V gene is TRBV6-1, the J gene TRBJ1-5, with no clear D. This CDR3 is 14 amino acids long. Germline CDR1 MNHNS, CDR2 SASEGT. V was trimmed by 5 bases and J by 1 base, leaving 9 bases between them.

This clonotype was counted between two and nine times. The chain couples TRBV20-1 to TRBJ2-1, with 12 nucleotides matching TRBD2. Germline CDR1 is DFQATT and CDR2 is SNEGSKA (reference sequence). Germline trimming cut 5 bases from V and 6 bases from J; bases unmatched to any gene: 11. The CDR3 sequence is 16 residues long. The CDR3 loop is CSAPMRTSGIINEQFF. The CDR3 nucleotides are TGCAGTGCTCCAATGAGGACTAGCGGGATCATCAATGAGCAGTTCTTC.

This clonotype was seen repeatedly, ten times or more. The DNA of the CDR3 is TGTGCCAGCCTCCCATTGGAGCGGCCCTACAATGAGCAGTTCTTC. It encodes CASLPLERPYNEQFF. The gene calls are TRBV7-7 and TRBJ2-1; perhaps TRBD2 as D (5 bases). Trimming removed 8 bases at V and 2 bases at J, with 16 bases between. From germline, CDR1 is SSHAT and CDR2 FNYEAQ (reference sequence). The CDR3 contains 15 residues.

The chain couples TRBV6-2 or TRBV6-3 to TRBJ2-1; TRBD1 matches 9 bases. The tail of the sequence fits TRBJ2-7 better, so the J call may be wrong. Germline CDR1 reads MNHEY; CDR2 reads SVGEGT. The CDR3 runs 15 residues. The CDR3: CASRLRTGVQNEQYF. CDR3 in DNA: TGTGCCAGCAGACTTAGGACAGGGGTCCAAAACGAGCAGTACTTC.

This clonotype was observed a handful of times. The J gene is TRBJ2-1, the V gene TRBV13; 9 bases are a match to TRBD2. Germline V CDR1 and CDR2: PRHDT, FYEKMQ (reference sequence). CDR3 length equals 17 residues. The trim removed 0 bases at V and 8 bases at J, leaving 11 bases unmatched. DNA of the CDR3: TGTGCCAGCAGCTTAGGTGGGGGGCTAGCGGGACCGGATGAGCAGTTCTTC. This sequence encodes CASSLGGGLAGPDEQFF.

This clonotype was seen only a few times. This chain links TRBV30 with TRBJ1-1; D is unclear. The CDR3 is 11 amino acids. The V gene's germline CDR1 is GTSNPN and CDR2 SVGIG (reference sequence). V was cut by 2 bases and J by 3 bases, with 4 bases left in between. The CDR3 spells CAWSLDTEAFF. The CDR3 nucleotides are TGTGCCTGGAGTCTGGACACTGAAGCTTTCTTT.

V gene TRBV20-1 combines with J gene TRBJ2-1; perhaps TRBD2 as D (6 bases). V gave up 3 bases and J gave up 5 bases, with 11 bases separating them. Germline V gene sequence: CDR1 DFQATT, CDR2 SNEGSKA (reference sequence). There are 13 residues in the CDR3. CDR3 in amino acids: CSARGRGNNEQFF. The CDR3, as DNA: TGCAGTGCTAGGGGGCGGGGAAACAATGAGCAGTTCTTC.

The genes are TRBV5-1 and TRBJ1-3; D is uncertain. Germline assignment: CDR1 SGHRS and CDR2 YFSETQ. This CDR3 comprises 13 residues. V was shortened by 4 bases and J by 3 bases, with 8 bases between the two germline ends. This CDR3 is CASSGNDGNTIYF. The CDR3 DNA follows: TGCGCCAGCAGCGGGAACGATGGAAACACCATATATTTT.

In its sample, this clonotype was seen a few times. The rearrangement uses TRBV6-6 and TRBJ2-3; TRBD2 aligns across 11 bases. Germline CDR1 MNHNY, CDR2 SVGAGI (reference sequence). This CDR3 spans 15 amino acids. Trimming took 8 bases from V and 2 from J; bases not matched to a gene: 6. CDR3 coding DNA: TGTGCCAGCGGCCGACTAGCGGGGCCCACAGATACGCAGTATTTT. Encoded protein: CASGRLAGPTDTQYF.

As regards this clonotype: A junction boundary mismatches the germline segment, possibly from a read error. The DNA of the CDR3 is TGCAGCGTGGGGCCGGGGCCTAACTGTGGCTACACCTTC. Its translation: CSVGPGPNCGYTF. The chain has TRBV29-1 and TRBJ1-2, with D tentatively TRBD1 (5 bases). This CDR3 contains 13 residues. Germline CDR1 reads SQVTM; CDR2 reads ANQGSEA.

V and J are TRBV5-1 and TRBJ2-5; D perhaps matches TRBD1 (6 bases). Gene TRBJ2-7 matches the end of the DNA better, so the J call may be wrong. This CDR3 spans 14 amino acids. Per the germline V gene, CDR1 is SGHRS and CDR2 is YFSETQ. The CDR3: CASSPGTRNYEQYF. DNA of the CDR3: TGCGCCAGTAGTCCCGGGACACGCAACTACGAGCAGTACTTC.

CDR3 sequence reads: CASSFRGGGDNEQFF. CDR3 nucleotide sequence: TGTGCCAGCAGTTTTCGGGGGGGCGGCGACAATGAGCAGTTCTTC. V gene TRBV12-3 or TRBV12-4 combines with J gene TRBJ2-1; 8 bases line up with TRBD2. The CDR3 is made up of 15 amino acids. V shed 3 bases and J 5 bases; nucleotides not matched to a gene: 6.

The chain links TRBV30 to TRBJ2-1, with 11 bases identical to TRBD1. The CDR3 is made up of 15 amino acids. After removal of 2 bases from V and 3 bases from J, the junction contained 3 bases not matched to a gene. Germline V lookup: CDR1 GTSNPN, CDR2 SVGIG (reference sequence). CDR3 amino acids: CAWSPGTGGYNEQFF. In DNA, the CDR3 is TGTGCCTGGAGTCCCGGGACAGGGGGCTACAATGAGCAGTTCTTC.

This clonotype was recorded many times. The rearrangement links TRBV20-1 to TRBJ1-2; the D is unclear. The CDR3 runs to 13 residues. Per the germline V gene, CDR1 is DFQATT and CDR2 is SNEGSKA (reference sequence). CDR3 sequence: CSTHRRNNYGYTF. DNA of the CDR3: TGCAGCACTCACCGGAGGAATAACTATGGCTACACCTTC.

This clonotype has only a few counts. The J gene is TRBJ1-1, the V gene TRBV6-6; 8 bases agree with TRBD1. Germline CDR1 and CDR2: MNHNY and SVGAGI (reference sequence). The ends lost 6 bases at V and 11 bases at J; junction bases unmatched: 8. This CDR3 spans 12 amino acids. The DNA of the CDR3 is TGTGCCAGCAGATCGACAGGGGCAAGGGCTTTCTTT. Amino acids: CASRSTGARAFF.